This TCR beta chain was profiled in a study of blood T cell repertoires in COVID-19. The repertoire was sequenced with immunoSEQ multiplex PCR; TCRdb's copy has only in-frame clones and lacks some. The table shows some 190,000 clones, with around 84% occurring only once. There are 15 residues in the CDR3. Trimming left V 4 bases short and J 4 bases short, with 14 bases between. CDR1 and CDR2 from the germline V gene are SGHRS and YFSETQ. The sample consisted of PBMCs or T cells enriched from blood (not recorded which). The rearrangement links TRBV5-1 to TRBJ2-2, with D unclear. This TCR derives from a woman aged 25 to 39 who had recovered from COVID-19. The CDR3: CASSPESTATGELFF. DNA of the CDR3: TGCGCCAGCAGCCCTGAGTCGACTGCCACCGGGGAGCTGTTTTTT.